This passage covers 32 T cell receptor beta chains from one sample sequenced in a study of shared clonotypes between healthy human individuals. Data came from immunoSEQ multiplex PCR; TCRdb stores just in-frame clones and leaves some out. Found here are hundreds of thousands of clones, 70% to 75% of them singletons; the top ten hold 10%. The specimen sequenced was memory CD4+ T cells sorted from blood. Subset: CD45RA-negative fraction. These receptors all come from a man aged 25-45 years in good health.

The rearrangement joins TRBV5-1 to TRBJ1-1, with D perhaps matching TRBD1 (5 bases). CDR3 length: 13 amino acids. Trimming took off 0 bases at V and 6 bases at J, with 9 bases between the two ends. Germline CDR1 reads SGHRS; CDR2 reads YFSETQ. The CDR3 DNA reads as TGCGCCAGCAGCTTGGGTCGGGACGCTGAAGCTTTCTTT. Its protein is CASSLGRDAEAFF.

The J gene is TRBJ1-5, the V gene TRBV6-1; D not resolved. Germline lookup yields CDR1 MNHNS and CDR2 SASEGT. Deletions cut 4 bases from V and 0 bases from J, with 10 bases between. The CDR3 is made up of 15 amino acids. The CDR3, as DNA: TGTGCCAGCAGTGTTGTAGCATATAGCAATCAGCCCCAGCATTTT. Protein product: CASSVVAYSNQPQHF.

The chain is built from TRBV18 and TRBJ2-5, with D perhaps TRBD1 (5 bases). The CDR3 contains 15 residues. V dropped 3 bases and J dropped 6 bases, with 17 bases sitting between them. Germline lookup yields CDR1 KGHSH and CDR2 LQKENI. CDR3 residues: CASSPVPGHEQTQYF. The CDR3 coding sequence is TGTGCCAGCTCACCCGTTCCAGGACACGAACAGACCCAGTACTTC.

The rearrangement joins TRBV15 to TRBJ1-2; no clear D. The CDR3 sequence is 15 residues long. The germline V gene has CDR1 LNHNV and CDR2 YYDKDF (reference sequence). V dropped 4 bases and J dropped 3 bases, with 15 bases sitting between them. Here the CDR3 reads CATSINHDGYYGYTF. The CDR3 DNA is TGTGCCACCAGCATCAATCACGACGGATACTATGGCTACACCTTC.

This clone has just one count. Since a much larger clone is just one base distant, this may be a read error. The rearrangement joins TRBV5-3 to TRBJ2-1, with 9 bases fitting TRBD2. TRBV5-3 is reported as an ORF; its role is uncertain. The CDR3 covers 16 residues. Trimming took 1 base from V and 2 from J; bases not matched to a gene: 4. The CDR3 DNA reads as TGTGCCAGAAGCTTGATTGGCGGGAGGGCCTACAATGAGCAGTTCTTC. Translating gives CARSLIGGRAYNEQFF.

The chain uses TRBV18 and TRBJ2-7; TRBD2 aligns across 14 bases. The CDR3 spans 16 residues. V dropped 4 bases and J dropped 3; count of bases not matched to a gene: 5. The V gene's germline CDR1 is KGHSH and CDR2 LQKENI. The CDR3 is CASSLPGLAGVYEQYF. CDR3 nucleotide sequence: TGTGCCAGCTCACTACCGGGACTAGCGGGAGTCTACGAGCAGTACTTC.

V and J are TRBV5-1 and TRBJ1-3; tentatively, D is TRBD1 (6 bases). Trimming pared 3 bases from V and 4 bases from J, leaving 17 bases between. The CDR3 length is 16 residues. Germline CDR1 is SGHRS and CDR2 is YFSETQ. CDR3 nucleotide sequence: TGCGCCAGCAGCTCGAGGGACCAGGGGAAAGGAAACACCATATATTTT. Its translation is CASSSRDQGKGNTIYF.

The table lists this clone with a count of one. The V and J genes are TRBV11-2 and TRBJ2-7; 8 nucleotides match TRBD1. V was clipped by 3 bases and J by 1 base; unmatched bases: 5. The CDR3 sequence is 15 residues long. CDR1 is SGHAT and CDR2 is FQNNGV in the germline V gene. The CDR3 DNA reads as TGTGCCAGCAGCTTCTTCCAGGGGGCTTCCTACGAGCAGTACTTC. It encodes CASSFFQGASYEQYF.

V gene TRBV6-5 combines with J gene TRBJ2-7, with D perhaps matching TRBD2 (5 bases). CDR3 length: 12 amino acids. Germline lookup yields CDR1 MNHEY and CDR2 SVGAGI. Between the trimmed V and J ends, which lost 6 bases and 6 bases, there was a span of 12 bases. CDR3 bases: TGTGCCAGCAGCGGGGAAGAAAGCGAGCAGTACTTC. Its protein is CASSGEESEQYF.

The V call is TRBV6-5, the J call TRBJ2-7; 9 nucleotides agree with TRBD1. This CDR3 has 15 residues. V lost 6 bases, J lost 2 bases, and 8 bases stayed unmatched. Germline V gene data show CDR1 as MNHEY and CDR2 as SVGAGI. The CDR3 sequence: CASSRPGTGTYEQYF. The CDR3 DNA follows: TGTGCCAGCAGCCGACCCGGGACAGGGACCTACGAGCAGTACTTC.

This clone was observed a few times. The chain employs TRBV10-3 and TRBJ2-2; 8 bases agree with TRBD1. The CDR3 is 15 residues long. Germline V gives CDR1 ENHRY, CDR2 SYGVKD. The ends lost 3 bases at V and 6 bases at J; junction bases unmatched: 6. CDR3 amino acids: CAISDIVQGAGELFF. The CDR3 DNA sequence: TGTGCCATCAGTGATATCGTACAGGGGGCCGGGGAGCTGTTTTTT.

This chain connects TRBV7-9 to TRBJ2-1, with TRBD2 matching 14 bases. This CDR3 has 16 residues. From germline, CDR1 is SEHNR and CDR2 FQNEAQ (reference sequence). J was trimmed by 9 bases and V by 4 bases; bases with no gene match: 8. CDR3 amino acids: CASSSGGLAGGIEQFF. CDR3 bases: TGTGCCAGCAGCTCTGGTGGACTAGCGGGAGGTATTGAGCAGTTCTTC.

The rearrangement links TRBV19 to TRBJ2-7, with D possibly TRBD1 on 6 matching bases. Germline V gene sequence: CDR1 LNHDA, CDR2 SQIVND (reference sequence). With 3 bases removed from V and 2 bases from J, the gap between germline ends came to 14 bases. The CDR3 consists of 15 residues. The CDR3 region has the DNA TGTGCCAGTAGTATTTATCACAGGGCAACCTACGAGCAGTACTTC. Translated: CASSIYHRATYEQYF.

This chain joins TRBV11-3 and TRBJ2-7, with D possibly matching TRBD1 (6 bases). V lost 5 bases to trimming and J lost 0 bases, with 14 bases between them. The CDR3 has 15 residues. Germline-derived CDR1 and CDR2 are SGHNT and YENEEA. CDR3 protein: CASSLATGRSYEQYF. The CDR3 DNA follows: TGTGCCAGCAGCCTCGCTACAGGGCGCTCCTACGAGCAGTACTTC.

This clone occurred many times. The rearrangement joins TRBV29-1 to TRBJ2-2; D is unclear. This CDR3 spans 12 amino acids. In germline, CDR1 is SQVTM, CDR2 ANQGSEA. Trimming shortened V by 7 bases and J by 3 bases, and 9 bases separated the two germline ends. The CDR3 loop reads CSGHSDTGELFF. CDR3 coding DNA: TGCAGCGGCCACAGCGACACCGGGGAGCTGTTTTTT.

The chain uses TRBV28 and TRBJ2-3; 10 bases map to TRBD2. CDR3 size: 15 residues. Germline CDR1 is MDHEN and CDR2 is SYDVKM. With 7 bases clipped from V and 2 bases from J, the junction kept 6 bases outside the gene matches. The CDR3 sequence: CASTGTSDYTDTQYF. CDR3 nucleotide sequence: TGTGCCAGCACCGGGACTAGCGACTACACAGATACGCAGTATTTT.

This clone was recorded only once. The chain uses TRBV5-1 and TRBJ2-2, with TRBD1 identical over 8 bases. Germline V gives CDR1 SGHRS, CDR2 YFSETQ. V lost 2 bases, J lost 5 bases, and 5 bases stayed unmatched. This CDR3 is 15 amino acids long. For the CDR3, the DNA is TGCGCCAGCAGCTTAATCGACAGGGGAACCGGGGAGCTGTTTTTT. Encoded protein: CASSLIDRGTGELFF.

There are a few counts of this clone. The J gene is TRBJ1-4, the V gene TRBV5-1, with 7 bases lining up with TRBD1. V lost 0 bases to trimming and J lost 5 bases; unmatched junction nucleotides: 4. This CDR3 contains 15 residues. Germline assignment: CDR1 SGHRS and CDR2 YFSETQ. CDR3 amino acids: CASSLGQGWNEKLFF. In DNA form, the CDR3 reads TGCGCCAGCAGCTTGGGACAGGGTTGGAATGAAAAACTGTTTTTT.

V is TRBV5-1 and J is TRBJ2-1; 10 nucleotides align to TRBD2. CDR3 length: 16 residues. The germline gives CDR1 SGHRS, CDR2 YFSETQ. J was trimmed by 7 bases and V by 4 bases; bases with no gene match: 11. The CDR3 region is CASSQYLAGEGNEQFF. The CDR3 bases are TGCGCCAGCAGCCAGTACCTAGCGGGAGAAGGAAATGAGCAGTTCTTC.

J is TRBJ2-7 and V is TRBV9; D may be TRBD1 (7 bases). From germline, CDR1 is SGDLS and CDR2 YYNGEE. The V end lost 1 base, the J end lost 4 bases, and 18 bases lay between the germline ends. CDR3 length equals 16 residues. CDR3 in amino acids: CASSVRDWAGQYEQYF. DNA for the CDR3: TGTGCCAGCAGCGTACGGGACTGGGCGGGACAGTACGAGCAGTACTTC. The variable domain in full, completed from reference TRBV9 and TRBJ2-7, reads DSGVTQTPKHLITATGQRVTLRCSPRSGDLSVYWYQQSLDQGLQFLIQYYNGEERAKGNILERFSAQQFPDLHSELNLSSLELGDSALYFCASSVRDWAGQYEQYFGPGTRLTVT.

The chain couples TRBV6-4 to TRBJ2-1, with 8 bases lining up with TRBD2. Germline V gene data show CDR1 as MRHNA and CDR2 as SNTAGT. V lost 4 bases, J lost 10 bases, and 6 bases stayed unmatched. The CDR3 spans 13 residues. CDR3 sequence (DNA): TGTGCCAGCAGTGTTGGGATAGCGGGGGAGCAGTTCTTC. Its translation is CASSVGIAGEQFF.

There are a few counts of this clone. This chain uses TRBV7-8 with TRBJ2-1; a weak D match, TRBD2 (6 bases). The CDR3 is 16 amino acids. The germline gives CDR1 SGHVS, CDR2 FQNEAQ. V lost 5 bases and J lost 0, with 14 bases in between. The CDR3 bases are TGTGCCAGCAGCACCCAGGAGGGTAGCTCCTACAATGAGCAGTTCTTC. The encoded protein is CASSTQEGSSYNEQFF.

This chain joins TRBV28 and TRBJ2-7, with 8 bases identical to TRBD2. V lost 3 bases and J lost 2; bases outside the gene matches: 9. This CDR3 is built from 16 residues. Germline V CDR1 and CDR2: MDHEN, SYDVKM. This CDR3 is CASSFIRSGGPYEQYF. The CDR3 bases are TGTGCCAGCAGTTTTATCCGAAGCGGGGGCCCCTACGAGCAGTACTTC.

This chain uses TRBV7-2 with TRBJ2-3; D uncertain. Per the germline V gene, CDR1 is SGHTA and CDR2 is FQGNSA. The length of the CDR3 is 11 residues. Trimming pared 3 bases from V and 7 bases from J, leaving 5 bases between. DNA of the CDR3: TGTGCCAGCAGCTTTGGAAATACGCAGTATTTT. Translation: CASSFGNTQYF.

The genes are TRBV14 and TRBJ1-5; TRBD1 is a possible D gene (6 bases). Germline-derived CDR1 and CDR2 are SGHDN and FVKESK. The CDR3 runs to 16 residues. V shed 2 bases and J shed 0 bases, with 11 bases lying between them. The CDR3 loop reads CASSQKQGHSNQPQHF. The CDR3, as DNA: TGTGCCAGCAGCCAAAAGCAGGGGCATAGCAATCAGCCCCAGCATTTT.

The chain employs TRBV10-3 and TRBJ1-5, with 8 bases fitting TRBD1. V lost 4 bases to trimming and J lost 4 bases; unmatched junction nucleotides: 6. Germline lookup yields CDR1 ENHRY and CDR2 SYGVKD. This CDR3 comprises 15 residues. The CDR3 is CAISGGQGLNQPQHF. The CDR3 DNA reads as TGTGCCATCAGTGGAGGACAGGGCCTGAATCAGCCCCAGCATTTT.

The rearrangement joins TRBV10-3 to TRBJ2-1; 9 bases are a match to TRBD1. The V gene's germline CDR1 is ENHRY and CDR2 SYGVKD. The length of the CDR3 is 14 residues. The V segment lost 4 bases and the J segment 10 bases; nucleotides outside the gene matches: 8. This chain's CDR3 is CAISVGTGLGEQFF. CDR3 coding DNA: TGTGCCATCAGTGTCGGGACAGGGCTAGGAGAGCAGTTCTTC.

This chain links TRBV14 with TRBJ2-7, with D unresolved. CDR1 is SGHDN, CDR2 FVKESK, per germline. V was shortened by 0 bases and J by 5 bases, with 5 bases between the two germline ends. This CDR3 has 12 amino acids. The CDR3 nucleotides are TGTGCCAGCAGCCAAGACGGGCACGAGCAGTACTTC. It yields the protein CASSQDGHEQYF.

The chain recombines TRBV29-1 with TRBJ2-1; D is unresolved. V lost 8 bases to trimming and J lost 9 bases, with 11 bases between them. The CDR3 is made up of 10 amino acids. From germline, CDR1 is SQVTM and CDR2 ANQGSEA. DNA for the CDR3: TGCAGCCTTCCGACTCCTGAGCAGTTCTTC. Translating gives CSLPTPEQFF.

V is TRBV6-4 and J is TRBJ2-2, with 7 bases matching TRBD2. The germline CDR1 and CDR2 sequences are MRHNA and SNTAGT. This CDR3 has 16 residues. V gave up 2 bases and J gave up 0 bases; unmatched junction bases: 3. The CDR3 bases are TGTGCCAGCAGTGACGGGCTAGCGGCGAACACCGGGGAGCTGTTTTTT. Translating gives CASSDGLAANTGELFF.

The chain combines TRBV11-2 with TRBJ2-3; the match to TRBD2 covers 7 bases. Germline assignment: CDR1 SGHAT and CDR2 FQNNGV. This CDR3 contains 15 residues. After removal of 5 bases from V and 4 bases from J, the junction contained 9 bases not matched to a gene. CDR3 DNA: TGTGCCAGCAGCGGGTTGTTTGCGGGAGCAGATACGCAGTATTTT. Translation gives CASSGLFAGADTQYF.

The chain joins TRBV7-8 to TRBJ2-2, with D maybe TRBD2 (5 bases). The CDR3 loop spans 13 amino acids. V dropped 1 base and J dropped 7 bases, with 7 bases sitting between them. CDR1 is SGHVS and CDR2 is FQNEAQ in the germline V gene. The CDR3 here is CASSLVRGGELFF. As DNA, the CDR3 is TGTGCCAGCAGCTTAGTACGGGGCGGGGAGCTGTTTTTT.